This TCR beta chain originates from a study of CD8+CD57+ T cells in acquired aplastic anemia. Study context: Sorted CD4+ and CD8+ cells gave an average of about 3 ug of DNA. Healthy donor CD4+ cell samples had a mean of approximately 11 million reads.

With respect to this clonotype: What it recognizes is unknown.

V shed 5 bases and J shed 1 base, with 15 bases lying between them. The germline CDR1 and CDR2 sequences are MGHDK and SYGVNS. The CDR3 runs to 15 residues. Study-level results: Significant differences in CD8+ Simpson's diversity were not observed between patients and controls.

Genomic DNA provided the template from which TCR beta VDJ and CDR3 profiles were obtained. TCRdb called the reads again in MiXCR, with one record for every CDR3 protein. The table has about 220,000 distinct CDR3 sequences, approximately 35% seen once; the top ten hold 1% to 1.3%. This sequence joins TRBV25-1 and TRBJ2-7, with D uncertain. The source of this sequence is a human donor in good health, serving as a control. Specimen: sorted CD4+, CD8+, or CD8+CD57+ T cells (not recorded which) from PBMCs. CDR3 loop: CASSRGTVASYEQYF. Written as DNA, the CDR3 is TGTGCCAGCAGTAGAGGAACAGTTGCATCCTACGAGCAGTACTTC.